These T cell receptor beta chains were read from a single sample in a study of shared clonotypes between healthy human individuals. Sequenced by immunoSEQ multiplex PCR; TCRdb stores in-frame clones only, minus some. Of millions of clones in the sample, roughly 96% were seen once. The material sequenced was naive CD4+ T cells sorted from blood. The receptor source for this set is a man between 18 and 35 years old in good health. The CDR3 runs from the conserved cysteine through the conserved F or W. Each record gives: V gene, clone size, J gene, D gene, CDR3 protein, CDR3 DNA. D genes are given only for firm matches. Clone size is shown for a subset of rows, as once, few, many or a class of expanded clone.

TRBV9	NA	TRBJ2-4	TRBD2	CASSSRGGGKNIQYF	TGTGCCAGCAGCTCCCGCGGGGGTGGGAAAAACATTCAGTACTTC
TRBV4-1	NA	TRBJ1-1	NA	CASSQNTQVVTEAFF	TGCGCCAGCAGCCAAAACACCCAGGTGGTCACTGAAGCTTTCTTT
TRBV19	NA	TRBJ1-6	NA	CASSLSFYNSPLHF	TGTGCCAGTAGCCTCTCCTTCTATAATTCACCCCTCCACTTT
TRBV7-9	once	TRBJ2-6	NA	CASSLATAGANVLTF	TGTGCCAGCAGCTTAGCGACGGCTGGGGCCAACGTCCTGACTTTC
TRBV6-1	NA	TRBJ2-5	TRBD2	CASSKAGGWETQYF	TGTGCCAGCAGTAAAGCGGGGGGCTGGGAGACCCAGTACTTC
TRBV5-4	NA	TRBJ1-6	NA	CATGRQTPLHF	TGTGCCACCGGTCGTCAGACCCCCCTCCACTTT
TRBV2	NA	TRBJ2-7	TRBD1	CASSGQGYEQYF	TGTGCCAGCAGCGGACAGGGGTACGAGCAGTACTTC
TRBV9	NA	TRBJ1-2	NA	CASSLSGYGYTF	TGTGCCAGCAGTCTATCTGGCTATGGCTACACCTTC
TRBV11-2	NA	TRBJ2-1	TRBD2	CASSTGDFLAGTYNEQFF	TGTGCCAGCAGCACGGGCGACTTCCTAGCGGGGACCTACAATGAGCAGTTCTTC
TRBV7-2	NA	TRBJ1-2	NA	CASSLVGAAGRGYTF	TGTGCCAGCAGCTTGGTAGGGGCCGCGGGGCGGGGCTACACCTTC
TRBV2	NA	TRBJ1-5	NA	CASGRGLSNQPQHF	TGTGCCAGCGGAAGGGGATTGAGCAATCAGCCCCAGCATTTT
TRBV25-1	NA	TRBJ2-7	NA	CASSDGRGSYEQYF	TGTGCCAGCAGTGATGGTAGGGGCTCCTACGAGCAGTACTTC
TRBV7-9	once	TRBJ2-3	TRBD2	CASIPLAGYRDTQYF	TGTGCCAGCATCCCCCTAGCGGGGTACAGAGATACGCAGTATTTT
TRBV28	NA	TRBJ2-3	TRBD2	CASSPIAGIGDTQYF	TGTGCCAGCAGTCCGATAGCGGGGATTGGGGATACGCAGTATTTT
TRBV5-1	once	TRBJ2-1	NA	CASSPRDFNEQFF	TGCGCCAGCAGCCCCCGGGACTTCAATGAGCAGTTCTTC
TRBV6-5	NA	TRBJ2-3	TRBD2	CASSYAPTSETQYF	TGTGCCAGCAGTTACGCACCTACTAGCGAGACGCAGTATTTT
TRBV6-1	NA	TRBJ1-2	NA	CASSEGTRSYGYTF	TGTGCCAGCAGTGAAGGCACCCGCTCCTATGGCTACACCTTC
TRBV7-9	NA	TRBJ1-2	TRBD1	CASNSGTGGEDYGYTF	TGTGCCAGCAACTCAGGGACAGGGGGCGAGGACTATGGCTACACCTTC
TRBV7-6	NA	TRBJ2-7	NA	CASSSQGVEQYF	TGTGCCAGCAGCTCCCAGGGTGTCGAGCAGTACTTC
TRBV2	NA	TRBJ2-5	NA	CASSGLSKTQYF	TGTGCCAGCAGTGGTCTCTCCAAGACCCAGTACTTC
TRBV5-8	NA	TRBJ1-4	NA	CASSLETFTTNEKLFF	TGTGCCAGCAGCTTGGAGACTTTTACAACTAATGAAAAACTGTTTTTT
TRBV5-6	NA	TRBJ2-3	NA	CASSFRAARTDTQYF	TGTGCCAGCAGTTTCAGGGCTGCCCGCACAGATACGCAGTATTTT
TRBV5-1	NA	TRBJ2-3	TRBD2	CASSFQRDTDTQYF	TGCGCCAGCAGCTTCCAGCGGGACACAGATACGCAGTATTTT
TRBV7-6	NA	TRBJ2-2	TRBD1	CASRPQGTGELFF	TGTGCCAGCAGACCACAGGGGACCGGGGAGCTGTTTTTT
TRBV7-9	NA	TRBJ2-7	NA	CASSLRGDASYEQYF	TGTGCCAGCAGCCTTAGGGGGGACGCATCCTACGAGCAGTACTTC
TRBV19	NA	TRBJ1-2	NA	CASRPTGGDANYGYTF	TGTGCCAGTAGGCCCACAGGAGGAGATGCCAACTATGGCTACACCTTC
TRBV6-5	NA	TRBJ1-6	NA	CASSPPGYNSPLHF	TGTGCCAGCAGCCCCCCCGGCTATAATTCACCCCTCCACTTT
TRBV11-2	once	TRBJ1-5	NA	CASSRDRGNQPQHF	TGTGCCAGCAGCCGCGACAGAGGCAATCAGCCCCAGCATTTT
TRBV18	NA	TRBJ1-3	NA	CASSPTGAPSGNTIYF	TGTGCCAGCTCACCAACAGGCGCACCCTCTGGAAACACCATATATTTT
TRBV19	NA	TRBJ1-1	NA	CASSTQGGTEAFF	TGTGCCAGTAGTACACAGGGTGGGACTGAAGCTTTCTTT
TRBV29-1	NA	TRBJ1-2	TRBD1	CSVGTGDGYTF	TGCAGCGTTGGAACAGGGGATGGCTACACCTTC
TRBV6-5	NA	TRBJ2-7	TRBD2	CASSMTSGRTEPYF	TGTGCCAGCAGCATGACTAGCGGGAGGACCGAGCCGTACTTC
TRBV19	once	TRBJ1-4	TRBD1	CASTQRQGQEKLFF	TGTGCCAGTACCCAACGACAGGGCCAGGAAAAACTGTTTTTT
TRBV6-1	NA	TRBJ1-2	NA	CASSDGTAFGGYTF	TGTGCCAGCAGTGACGGGACGGCTTTCGGGGGCTACACCTTC
TRBV4-2	NA	TRBJ1-2	NA	CASSQGQQDGNYGYTF	TGTGCCAGCAGCCAAGGCCAACAGGACGGTAACTATGGCTACACCTTC
TRBV21-1	NA	TRBJ2-7	NA	CASDAHVTPEQYF	TGTGCCAGCGACGCGCACGTCACTCCCGAGCAGTACTTC
TRBV7-2	once	TRBJ1-6	NA	CASSLTGNNSPLHF	TGTGCCAGCAGCTTAACAGGGAATAATTCACCCCTCCACTTT
TRBV12-5	NA	TRBJ2-3	NA	CASQDGDRTDTQYF	TGTGCTAGCCAGGACGGGGATCGCACAGATACGCAGTATTTT
TRBV30	NA	TRBJ2-2	NA	CAWSRTANTGELFF	TGTGCCTGGAGCCGGACTGCGAACACCGGGGAGCTGTTTTTT
TRBV6-6	NA	TRBJ2-1	NA	CASRANPYNEQFF	TGTGCCAGCAGGGCTAACCCTTACAATGAGCAGTTCTTC
TRBV10-3	NA	TRBJ1-6	TRBD1	CATQGGGMNSPLHF	TGTGCCACCCAGGGGGGGGGCATGAATTCACCCCTCCACTTT
TRBV6-6	NA	TRBJ2-1	TRBD1	CASSYSIGTGVNEQFF	TGTGCCAGCAGTTACTCGATAGGGACAGGGGTAAATGAGCAGTTCTTC
TRBV6-1	NA	TRBJ1-2	NA	CASGTKQGPFYGYTF	TGTGCCTCCGGAACTAAACAGGGCCCTTTTTATGGCTACACCTTC
TRBV28	NA	TRBJ1-4	TRBD1	CASSSPGTGEKLFF	TGTGCCAGCAGTTCTCCCGGGACAGGGGAAAAACTGTTTTTT
TRBV9	NA	TRBJ1-1	NA	CASSVRVGTEAFF	TGTGCCAGCAGCGTTAGAGTGGGCACTGAAGCTTTCTTT
TRBV6-1	few	TRBJ2-7	TRBD2	CASSEIAGGQYEQYF	TGTGCCAGCAGTGAGATTGCGGGGGGACAATACGAGCAGTACTTC
TRBV6-6	NA	TRBJ2-7	TRBD1	CAIRRRQGAYEQYF	TGTGCCATCCGCCGTAGGCAGGGGGCATACGAGCAGTACTTC
TRBV10-3	NA	TRBJ2-2	NA	CAISLLFSLRTGELFF	TGTGCCATCAGTTTACTCTTCAGTCTGAGGACCGGGGAGCTGTTTTTT
TRBV5-1	NA	TRBJ2-3	NA	CASSQGGGSSTDTQYF	TGCGCCAGCAGCCAGGGAGGTGGCTCTAGCACAGATACGCAGTATTTT
TRBV5-6	once	TRBJ2-7	TRBD1	CASSRWDSSYEQYF	TGTGCCAGCAGCCGCTGGGACAGCTCCTACGAGCAGTACTTC
TRBV5-1	NA	TRBJ2-2	TRBD2	CASTPGLAVSGELFF	TGCGCCAGCACCCCGGGACTAGCGGTCTCCGGGGAGCTGTTTTTT
TRBV6-5	NA	TRBJ1-2	NA	CASRLSGLVYGYTF	TGTGCCAGCAGGCTATCGGGGCTAGTATATGGCTACACCTTC
TRBV29-1	NA	TRBJ2-7	NA	CSVVGGIGREQYF	TGCAGCGTTGTAGGCGGGATTGGGCGCGAGCAGTACTTC
TRBV6-6	NA	TRBJ1-4	NA	CASRDRFTNEKLFF	TGTGCCAGCAGAGACAGGTTTACTAATGAAAAACTGTTTTTT
TRBV30	NA	TRBJ2-3	NA	CAWTSNTDTQYF	TGTGCCTGGACCTCGAACACAGATACGCAGTATTTT
TRBV7-2	once	TRBJ1-1	NA	CASSLVARGNTEAFF	TGTGCCAGCAGCTTAGTTGCACGGGGGAACACTGAAGCTTTCTTT
TRBV5-1	NA	TRBJ2-2	NA	CASSSTGFRTGELFF	TGCGCCAGCAGCTCAACAGGGTTTCGTACCGGGGAGCTGTTTTTT
TRBV6-1	NA	TRBJ2-1	NA	CASSERASSYNEQFF	TGTGCCAGCAGTGAAAGGGCGAGCTCCTACAATGAGCAGTTCTTC